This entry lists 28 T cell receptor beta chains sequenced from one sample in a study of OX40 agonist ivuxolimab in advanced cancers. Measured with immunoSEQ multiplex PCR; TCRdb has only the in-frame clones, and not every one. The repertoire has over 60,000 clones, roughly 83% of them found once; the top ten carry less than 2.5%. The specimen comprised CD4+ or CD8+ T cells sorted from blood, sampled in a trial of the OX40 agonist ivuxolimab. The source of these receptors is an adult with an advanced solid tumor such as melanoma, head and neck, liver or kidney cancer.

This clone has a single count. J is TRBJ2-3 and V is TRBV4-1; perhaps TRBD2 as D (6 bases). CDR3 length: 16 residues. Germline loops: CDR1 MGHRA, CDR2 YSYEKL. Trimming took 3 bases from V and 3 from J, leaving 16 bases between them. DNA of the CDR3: TGCGCCAGCAGCCAGAGCCGGTGGGCGGGAACAGATACGCAGTATTTT. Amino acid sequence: CASSQSRWAGTDTQYF.

The CDR3 reads CSVEGSGQGARGYTF. DNA for the CDR3: TGCAGCGTTGAAGGGTCTGGGCAGGGGGCGCGCGGCTACACCTTC. The chain employs TRBV29-1 and TRBJ1-2, with 8 bases identical to TRBD1. This CDR3 has 15 residues. J gave up 8 bases and V 1 base, and 12 bases lay outside the gene matches. Germline lookup yields CDR1 SQVTM and CDR2 ANQGSEA.

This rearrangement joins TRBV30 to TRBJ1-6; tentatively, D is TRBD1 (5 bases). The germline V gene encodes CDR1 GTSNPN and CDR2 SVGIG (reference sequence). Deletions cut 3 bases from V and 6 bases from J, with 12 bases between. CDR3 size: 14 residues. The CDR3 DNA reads TGTGCCTGGAGAAGTCAGGGTGGTAATTCACCCCTCCACTTT. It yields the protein CAWRSQGGNSPLHF.

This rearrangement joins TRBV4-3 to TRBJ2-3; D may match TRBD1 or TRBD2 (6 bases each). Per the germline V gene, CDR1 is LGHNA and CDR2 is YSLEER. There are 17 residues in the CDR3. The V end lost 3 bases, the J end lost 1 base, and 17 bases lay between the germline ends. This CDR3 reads CASSHLEGGSGTDTQYF. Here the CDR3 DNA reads TGCGCCAGCAGCCACCTAGAAGGGGGGAGTGGCACAGATACGCAGTATTTT.

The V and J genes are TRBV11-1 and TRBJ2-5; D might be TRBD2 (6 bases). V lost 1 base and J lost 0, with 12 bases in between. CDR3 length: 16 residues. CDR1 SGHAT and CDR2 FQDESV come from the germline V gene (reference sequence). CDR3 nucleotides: TGTGCCAGCAGCTTAGGGTCTAGCGCTAACCAAGAGACCCAGTACTTC. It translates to CASSLGSSANQETQYF.

The CDR3 bases are TGTGCCAGCAGCTTAGACAGGGACATCTATGGCTACACCTTC. It specifies CASSLDRDIYGYTF. The chain is built from TRBV7-2 and TRBJ1-2, with a weak D call TRBD1 (6 bases). This CDR3 has 14 amino acids. The germline V gene encodes CDR1 SGHTA and CDR2 FQGNSA. The germline V and J ends were trimmed by 1 base and 4 bases, with 10 bases remaining between them. Looking up the rest from reference TRBV7-2 and TRBJ1-2 gives the full variable domain: GAGVSQSPSNKVTEKGKDVELRCDPISGHTALYWYRQSLGQGLEFLIYFQGNSAPDKSGLPSDRFSAERTGGSVSTLTIQRTQQEDSAVYLCASSLDRDIYGYTFGSGTRLTVV.

The CDR3 coding sequence is TGTGCCAGCACTCCGGGACAGGGGGCGACCCTTACGCAGTATTTT. It is translated as CASTPGQGATLTQYF. The rearrangement links TRBV5-6 to TRBJ2-3; TRBD1 matches at 12 bases. The CDR3 totals 15 residues. The germline CDR1 and CDR2 sequences are SGHDT and YYEEEE. The J segment lost 8 bases and the V segment lost 6 bases, leaving 10 bases of the junction unmatched.

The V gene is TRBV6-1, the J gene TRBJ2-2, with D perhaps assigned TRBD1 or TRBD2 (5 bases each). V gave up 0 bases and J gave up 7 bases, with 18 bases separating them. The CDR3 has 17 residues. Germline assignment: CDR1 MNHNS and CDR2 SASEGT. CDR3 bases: TGTGCCAGCAGTGAAGCGCTCCGGGGCAGCCTGTTCGGGGAGCTGTTTTTT. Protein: CASSEALRGSLFGELFF.

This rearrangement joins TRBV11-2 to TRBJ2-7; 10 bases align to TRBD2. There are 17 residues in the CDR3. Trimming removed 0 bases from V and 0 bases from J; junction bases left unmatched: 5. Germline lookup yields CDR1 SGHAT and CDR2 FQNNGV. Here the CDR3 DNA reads TGTGCCAGCAGCTTAGATTCGCGGACTAGCGGCTCCTACGAGCAGTACTTC. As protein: CASSLDSRTSGSYEQYF.

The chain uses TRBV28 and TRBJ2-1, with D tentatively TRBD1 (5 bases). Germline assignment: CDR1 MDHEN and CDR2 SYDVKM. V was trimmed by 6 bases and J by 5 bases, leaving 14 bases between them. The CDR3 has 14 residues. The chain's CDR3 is CASSRSRADNEQFF. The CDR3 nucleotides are TGTGCCAGCAGCCGATCCAGGGCGGACAATGAGCAGTTCTTC.

CDR3 bases: TGTGCCAGCAGCGTAACCCCCGGTGGGGACAGGGGGTTTAGAGAGGGTCAGCCCCAGCATTTT. It codes for CASSVTPGGDRGFREGQPQHF. The rearrangement links TRBV9 to TRBJ1-5; 11 bases fit TRBD1. J lost 6 bases, V lost 1 base, and 21 bases had no gene match. CDR3 length equals 21 residues. From germline, CDR1 is SGDLS and CDR2 YYNGEE.

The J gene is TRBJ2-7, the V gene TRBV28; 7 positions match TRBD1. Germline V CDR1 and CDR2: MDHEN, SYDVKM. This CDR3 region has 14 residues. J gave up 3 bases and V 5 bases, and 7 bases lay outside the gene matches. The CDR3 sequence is CASSPNRQGYEQYF. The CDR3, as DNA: TGTGCCAGCAGTCCCAACCGACAGGGCTACGAGCAGTACTTC.

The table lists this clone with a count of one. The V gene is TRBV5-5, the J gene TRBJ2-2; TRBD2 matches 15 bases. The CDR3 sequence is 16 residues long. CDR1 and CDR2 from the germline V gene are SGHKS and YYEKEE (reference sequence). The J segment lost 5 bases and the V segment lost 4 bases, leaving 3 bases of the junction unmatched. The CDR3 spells CASSRTSGRETGELFF. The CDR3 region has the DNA TGTGCCAGCAGCCGGACTAGCGGGAGGGAAACCGGGGAGCTGTTTTTT.

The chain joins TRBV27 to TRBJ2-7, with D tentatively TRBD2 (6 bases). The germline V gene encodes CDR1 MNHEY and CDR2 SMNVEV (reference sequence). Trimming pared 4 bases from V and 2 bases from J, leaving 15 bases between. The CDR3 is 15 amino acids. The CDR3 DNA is TGTGCCAGCAGTTCCCCGGGACGGGGGACCTACGAGCAGTACTTC. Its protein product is CASSSPGRGTYEQYF.

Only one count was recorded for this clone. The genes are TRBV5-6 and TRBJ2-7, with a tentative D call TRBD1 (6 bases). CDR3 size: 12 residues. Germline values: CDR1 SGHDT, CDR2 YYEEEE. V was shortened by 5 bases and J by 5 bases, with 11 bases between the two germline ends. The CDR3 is CASRKQGHEQYF. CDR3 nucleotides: TGTGCCAGCAGGAAACAGGGCCACGAGCAGTACTTC. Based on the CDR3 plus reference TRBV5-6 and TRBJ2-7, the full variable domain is DAGVTQSPTHLIKTRGQQVTLRCSPKSGHDTVSWYQQALGQGPQFIFQYYEEEERQRGNFPDRFSGHQFPNYSSELNVNALLLGDSALYLCASRKQGHEQYFGPGTRLTVT.

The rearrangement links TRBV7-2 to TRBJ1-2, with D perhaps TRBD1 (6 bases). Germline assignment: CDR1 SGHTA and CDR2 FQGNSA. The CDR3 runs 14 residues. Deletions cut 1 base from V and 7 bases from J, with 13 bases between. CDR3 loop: CASSLVMQGSGYTF. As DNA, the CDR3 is TGTGCCAGCAGCTTAGTTATGCAGGGGAGTGGCTACACCTTC.

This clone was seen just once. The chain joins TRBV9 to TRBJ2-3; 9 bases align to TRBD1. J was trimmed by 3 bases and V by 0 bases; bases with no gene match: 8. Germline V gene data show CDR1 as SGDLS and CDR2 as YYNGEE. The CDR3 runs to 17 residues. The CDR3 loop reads CASSVGRTGGVTDTQYF. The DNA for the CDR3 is TGTGCCAGCAGCGTAGGGAGAACAGGGGGCGTGACAGATACGCAGTATTTT.

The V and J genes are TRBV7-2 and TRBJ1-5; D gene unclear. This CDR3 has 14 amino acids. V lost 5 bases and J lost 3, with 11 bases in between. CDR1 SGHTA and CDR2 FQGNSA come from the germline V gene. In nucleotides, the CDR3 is TGTGCCAGCAGCCTAACAGACTACAATCAGCCCCAGCATTTT. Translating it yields CASSLTDYNQPQHF.

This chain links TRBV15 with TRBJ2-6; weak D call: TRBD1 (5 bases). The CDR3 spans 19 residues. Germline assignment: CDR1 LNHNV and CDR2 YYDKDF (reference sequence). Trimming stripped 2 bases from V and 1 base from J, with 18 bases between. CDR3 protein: CATSRFKGDRKSGANVLTF. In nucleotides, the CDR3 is TGTGCCACCAGCAGATTTAAAGGGGATCGGAAGTCTGGGGCCAACGTCCTGACTTTC.

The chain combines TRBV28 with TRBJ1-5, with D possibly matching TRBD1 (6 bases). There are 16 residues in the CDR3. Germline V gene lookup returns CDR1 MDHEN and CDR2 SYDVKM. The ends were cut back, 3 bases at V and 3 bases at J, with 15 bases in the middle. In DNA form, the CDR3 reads TGTGCCAGCAGTTTCCGGACAGCCGCATACAATCAGCCCCAGCATTTT. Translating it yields CASSFRTAAYNQPQHF.

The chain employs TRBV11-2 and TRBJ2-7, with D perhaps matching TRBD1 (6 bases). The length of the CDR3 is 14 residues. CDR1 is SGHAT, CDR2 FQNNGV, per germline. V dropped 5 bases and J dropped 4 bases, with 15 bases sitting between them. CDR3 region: CASSLDSPAYEQYF. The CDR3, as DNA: TGTGCCAGCAGCCTGGACAGTCCCGCTTACGAGCAGTACTTC. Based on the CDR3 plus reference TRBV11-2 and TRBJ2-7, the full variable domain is EAGVAQSPRYKIIEKRQSVAFWCNPISGHATLYWYQQILGQGPKLLIQFQNNGVVDDSQLPKDRFSAERLKGVDSTLKIQPAKLEDSAVYLCASSLDSPAYEQYFGPGTRLTVT.

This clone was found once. CDR3 nucleotide sequence: TGTGCCAGCAGTTCGGGGACTAGCGGGAGGGCCTACGAGCAGTACTTC. This encodes CASSSGTSGRAYEQYF. The chain links TRBV27 to TRBJ2-7; 16 bases fit TRBD2. Germline loops: CDR1 MNHEY, CDR2 SMNVEV (reference sequence). The CDR3 sequence is 16 residues long. Unmatched junction bases numbered 2, after V lost 4 bases and J lost 2 bases.

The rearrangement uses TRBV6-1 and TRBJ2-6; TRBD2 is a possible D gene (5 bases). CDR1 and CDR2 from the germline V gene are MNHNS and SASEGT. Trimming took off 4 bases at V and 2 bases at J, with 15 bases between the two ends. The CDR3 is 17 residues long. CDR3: CASSARRVVTGANVLTF. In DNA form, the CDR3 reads TGTGCCAGCAGTGCGCGGCGGGTAGTAACTGGGGCCAACGTCCTGACTTTC.

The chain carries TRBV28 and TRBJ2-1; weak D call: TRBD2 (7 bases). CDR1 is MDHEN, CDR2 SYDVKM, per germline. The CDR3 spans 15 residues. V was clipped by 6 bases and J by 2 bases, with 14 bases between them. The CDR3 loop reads CASSLGGGPYNEQFF. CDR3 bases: TGTGCCAGCAGCCTAGGGGGGGGCCCCTACAATGAGCAGTTCTTC.

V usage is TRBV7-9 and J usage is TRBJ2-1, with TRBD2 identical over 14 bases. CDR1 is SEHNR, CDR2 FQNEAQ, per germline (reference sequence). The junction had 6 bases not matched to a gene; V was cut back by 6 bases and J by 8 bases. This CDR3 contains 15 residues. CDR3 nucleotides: TGTGCCAGCAGGGATATGGGACTAGCGGGAGATGAGCAGTTCTTC. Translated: CASRDMGLAGDEQFF.

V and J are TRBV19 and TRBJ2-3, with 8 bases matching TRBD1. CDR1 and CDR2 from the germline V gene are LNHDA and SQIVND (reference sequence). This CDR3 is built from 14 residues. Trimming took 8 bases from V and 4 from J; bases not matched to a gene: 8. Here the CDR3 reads CASWDQGASDTQYF. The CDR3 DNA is TGTGCCAGTTGGGACCAGGGGGCTTCAGATACGCAGTATTTT.

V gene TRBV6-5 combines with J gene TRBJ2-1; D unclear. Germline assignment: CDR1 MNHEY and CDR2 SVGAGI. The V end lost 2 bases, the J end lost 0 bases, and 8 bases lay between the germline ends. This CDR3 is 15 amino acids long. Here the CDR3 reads CASSYGQTSYNEQFF. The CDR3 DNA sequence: TGTGCCAGCAGTTACGGGCAGACCTCCTACAATGAGCAGTTCTTC.

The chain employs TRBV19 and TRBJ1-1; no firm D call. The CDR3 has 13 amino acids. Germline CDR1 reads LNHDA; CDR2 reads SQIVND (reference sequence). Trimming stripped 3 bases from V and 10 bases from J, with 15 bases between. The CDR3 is CASSIERTSGAFF. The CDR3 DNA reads TGTGCCAGTAGTATTGAAAGGACCTCCGGAGCTTTCTTT.